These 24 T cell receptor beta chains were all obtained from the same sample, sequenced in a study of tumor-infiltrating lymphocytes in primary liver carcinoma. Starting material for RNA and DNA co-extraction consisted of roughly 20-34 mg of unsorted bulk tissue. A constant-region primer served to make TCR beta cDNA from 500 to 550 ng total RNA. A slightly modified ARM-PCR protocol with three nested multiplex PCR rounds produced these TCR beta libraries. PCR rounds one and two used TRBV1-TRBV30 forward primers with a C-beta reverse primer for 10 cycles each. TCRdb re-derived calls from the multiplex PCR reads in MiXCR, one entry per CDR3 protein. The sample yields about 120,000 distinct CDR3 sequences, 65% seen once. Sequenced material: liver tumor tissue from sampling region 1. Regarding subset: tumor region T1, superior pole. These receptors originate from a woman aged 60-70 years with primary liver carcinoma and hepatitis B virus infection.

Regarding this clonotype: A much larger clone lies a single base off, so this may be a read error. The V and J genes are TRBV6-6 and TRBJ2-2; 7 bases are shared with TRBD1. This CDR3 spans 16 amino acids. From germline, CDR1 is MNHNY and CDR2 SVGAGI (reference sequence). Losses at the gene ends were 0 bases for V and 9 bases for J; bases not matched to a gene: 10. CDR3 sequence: CASSYSKTGPTWELFF. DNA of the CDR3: TGTGCCAGCAGTTACTCTAAGACAGGGCCGACCTGGGAGCTGTTTTTT.

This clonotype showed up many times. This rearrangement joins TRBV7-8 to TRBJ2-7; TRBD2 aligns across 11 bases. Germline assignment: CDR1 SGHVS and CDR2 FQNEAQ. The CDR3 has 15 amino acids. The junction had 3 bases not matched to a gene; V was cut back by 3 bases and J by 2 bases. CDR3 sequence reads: CASSLGLAATYEQYF. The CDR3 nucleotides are TGTGCCAGCAGCTTGGGACTAGCGGCAACCTACGAGCAGTACTTC. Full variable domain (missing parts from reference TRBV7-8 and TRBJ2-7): GAGVSQSPRYKVAKRGQDVALRCDPISGHVSLFWYQQALGQGPEFLTYFQNEAQLDKSGLPSDRFFAERPEGSVSTLKIQRTQQEDSAVYLCASSLGLAATYEQYFGPGTRLTVT.

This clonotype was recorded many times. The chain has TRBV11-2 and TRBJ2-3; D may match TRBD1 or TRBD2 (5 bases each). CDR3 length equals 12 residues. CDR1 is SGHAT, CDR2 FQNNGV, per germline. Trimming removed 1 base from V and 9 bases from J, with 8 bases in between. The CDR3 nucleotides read TGTGCCAGCAGCTTAGGGGACGGCACGCAGTATTTT. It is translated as CASSLGDGTQYF.

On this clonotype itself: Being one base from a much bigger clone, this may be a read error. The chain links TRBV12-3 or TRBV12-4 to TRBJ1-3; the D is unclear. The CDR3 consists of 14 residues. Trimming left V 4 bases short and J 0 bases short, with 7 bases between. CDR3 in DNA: TGTGCCAGCAGTTCTGCCGCCTCTGGAAACACCATATATTTT. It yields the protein CASSSAASGNTIYF.

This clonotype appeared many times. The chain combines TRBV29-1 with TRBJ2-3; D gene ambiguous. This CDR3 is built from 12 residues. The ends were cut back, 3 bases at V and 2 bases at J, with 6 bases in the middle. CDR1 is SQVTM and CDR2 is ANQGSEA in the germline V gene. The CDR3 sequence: CSVEFHTDTQYF. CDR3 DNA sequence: TGCAGCGTTGAGTTTCACACAGATACGCAGTATTTT.

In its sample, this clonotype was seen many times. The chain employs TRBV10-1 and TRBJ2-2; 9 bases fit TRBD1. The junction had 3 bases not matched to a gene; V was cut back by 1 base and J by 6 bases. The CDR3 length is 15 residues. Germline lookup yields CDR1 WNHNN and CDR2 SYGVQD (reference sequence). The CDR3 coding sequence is TGCGCCAGCAGTGAGTTACAGGGGGCGGCCGGGGAGCTGTTTTTT. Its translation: CASSELQGAAGELFF.

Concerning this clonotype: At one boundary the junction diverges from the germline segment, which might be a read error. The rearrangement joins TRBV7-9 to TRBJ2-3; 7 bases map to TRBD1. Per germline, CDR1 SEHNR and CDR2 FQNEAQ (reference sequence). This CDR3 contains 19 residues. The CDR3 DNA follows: TGTGCCAGCAGATTAGGATCCTTCATCCGGGGACAGAGAATAGATACGCAGTATTTT. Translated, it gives CASRLGSFIRGQRIDTQYF.

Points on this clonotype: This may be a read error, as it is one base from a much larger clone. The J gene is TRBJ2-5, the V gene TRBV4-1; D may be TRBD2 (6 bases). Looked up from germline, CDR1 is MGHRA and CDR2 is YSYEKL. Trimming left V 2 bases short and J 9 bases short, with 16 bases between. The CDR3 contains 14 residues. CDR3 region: CASSQMAGWEAQYF. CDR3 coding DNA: TGCGCCAGCAGCCAAATGGCAGGCTGGGAGGCCCAGTACTTC.

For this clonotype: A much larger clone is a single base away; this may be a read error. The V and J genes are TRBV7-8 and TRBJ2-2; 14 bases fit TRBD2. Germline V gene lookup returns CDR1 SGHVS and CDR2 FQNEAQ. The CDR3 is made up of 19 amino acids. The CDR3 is CASSWGRGLAGEKTGDLFF. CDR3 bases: TGTGCCAGCAGCTGGGGGAGGGGACTAGCGGGAGAGAAGACCGGGGACCTGTTTTTT.

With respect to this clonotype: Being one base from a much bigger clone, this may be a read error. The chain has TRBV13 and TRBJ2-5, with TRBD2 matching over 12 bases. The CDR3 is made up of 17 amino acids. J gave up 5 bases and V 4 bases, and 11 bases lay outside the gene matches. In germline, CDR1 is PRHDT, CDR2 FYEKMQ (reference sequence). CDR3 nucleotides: TGTGCCAGCAGCTCCCGGACTAGCGGGAAGAGTAGGGAGACCCAGTACTTC. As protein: CASSSRTSGKSRETQYF.

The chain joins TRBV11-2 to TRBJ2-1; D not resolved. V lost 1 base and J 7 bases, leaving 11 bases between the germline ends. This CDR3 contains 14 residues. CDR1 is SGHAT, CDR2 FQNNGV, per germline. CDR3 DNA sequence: TGTGCCAGCAGCTTAGGGCTAACGCTTAATGAGCAGTTCTTC. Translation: CASSLGLTLNEQFF.

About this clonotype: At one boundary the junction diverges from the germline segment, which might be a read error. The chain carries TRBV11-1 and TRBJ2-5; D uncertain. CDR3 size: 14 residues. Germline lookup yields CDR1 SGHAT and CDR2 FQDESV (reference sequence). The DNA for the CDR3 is TGTGCTAGCAGCTTATTCAGTGATCAAGAGACCCAGTACTTC. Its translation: CASSLFSDQETQYF.

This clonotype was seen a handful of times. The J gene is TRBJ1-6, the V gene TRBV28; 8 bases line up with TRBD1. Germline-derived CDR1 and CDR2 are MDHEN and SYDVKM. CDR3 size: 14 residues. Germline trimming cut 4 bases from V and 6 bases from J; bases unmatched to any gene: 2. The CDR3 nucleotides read TGTGCCAGCAGTTGGACAGGGAGTAATTCACCCCTCCACTTT. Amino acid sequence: CASSWTGSNSPLHF.

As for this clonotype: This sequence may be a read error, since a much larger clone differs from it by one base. Written as DNA, the CDR3 is TGTGCCAGCAACTTGAGGGGGGGAACCTACGAGCAGTACTTC. Translation gives CASNLRGGTYEQYF. The chain couples TRBV5-4 to TRBJ2-7; D possibly corresponds to TRBD2 (7 bases). Germline CDR1 reads SGHNT; CDR2 reads YYREEE (reference sequence). This CDR3 is built from 14 residues.

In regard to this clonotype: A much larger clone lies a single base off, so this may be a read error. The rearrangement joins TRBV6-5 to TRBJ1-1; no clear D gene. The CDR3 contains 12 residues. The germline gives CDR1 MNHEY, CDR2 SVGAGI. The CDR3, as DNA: TGTCCCAGCGAGGGAGTGGGCACTGAAGCTTTCTTT. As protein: CPSEGVGTEAFF.

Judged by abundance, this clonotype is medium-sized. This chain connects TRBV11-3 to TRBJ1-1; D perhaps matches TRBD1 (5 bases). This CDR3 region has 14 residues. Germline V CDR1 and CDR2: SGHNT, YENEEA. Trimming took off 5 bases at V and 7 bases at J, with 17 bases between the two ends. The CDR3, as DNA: TGTGCCAGCAGCCGACAGCGCACGGGAAGTGAAGCTTTCTTT. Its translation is CASSRQRTGSEAFF.

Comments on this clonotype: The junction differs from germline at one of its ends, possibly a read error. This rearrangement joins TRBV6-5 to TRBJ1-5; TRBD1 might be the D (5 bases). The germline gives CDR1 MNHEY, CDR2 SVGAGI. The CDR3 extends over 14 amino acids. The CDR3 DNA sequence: TGTGCCGGCAGCTACGCGGGGCTGGGTCAGCCCCAGCATTTT. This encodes CAGSYAGLGQPQHF.

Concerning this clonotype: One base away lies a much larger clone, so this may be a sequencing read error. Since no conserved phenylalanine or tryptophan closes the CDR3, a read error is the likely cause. The CDR3 coding sequence is TGTGCCAGCGGGAGGCCTAACTATGGCTACACCTTG. Its translation is CASGRPNYGYTL. The chain recombines TRBV6-1 with TRBJ1-2; D is ambiguous. Trimming removed 8 bases at V and 0 bases at J, with 7 bases between. The CDR3 contains 12 residues. Germline-derived CDR1 and CDR2 are MNHNS and SASEGT.

The CDR3 sequence: CATSEAGGGGTDTQYF. DNA for the CDR3: TGTGCCACCAGCGAGGCGGGAGGAGGAGGCACAGATACGCAGTATTTT. The V and J genes are TRBV24-1 and TRBJ2-3; 8 bases match TRBD2. The V gene end was trimmed by 7 bases and the J gene end by 1 base; junction bases not matched to a gene: 9. Germline CDR1 reads KGHDR; CDR2 reads SFDVKD. CDR3 length equals 16 residues.

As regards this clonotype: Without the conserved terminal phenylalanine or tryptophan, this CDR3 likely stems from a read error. The CDR3 protein is CASSPPGRDYNKQFL. CDR3 DNA sequence: TGTGCCAGCAGCCCCCCCGGGCGGGATTACAATAAGCAGTTCCTC. The chain joins TRBV11-2 to TRBJ2-1, with D perhaps TRBD2 (6 bases). The germline gives CDR1 SGHAT, CDR2 FQNNGV. The CDR3 sequence is 15 residues long.

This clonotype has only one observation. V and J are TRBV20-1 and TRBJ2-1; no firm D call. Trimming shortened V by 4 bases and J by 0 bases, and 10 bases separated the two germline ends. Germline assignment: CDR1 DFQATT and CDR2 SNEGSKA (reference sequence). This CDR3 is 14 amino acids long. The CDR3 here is CSAMNPRSYNEQFF. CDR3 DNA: TGCAGTGCTATGAACCCACGCTCCTACAATGAGCAGTTCTTC.

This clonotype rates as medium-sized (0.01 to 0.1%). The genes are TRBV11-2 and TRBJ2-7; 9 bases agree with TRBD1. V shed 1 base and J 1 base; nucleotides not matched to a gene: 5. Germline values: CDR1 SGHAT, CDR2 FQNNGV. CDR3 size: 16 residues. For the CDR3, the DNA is TGTGCCAGCAGCTTAGTGGGGACAGGGCTATCCTACGAGCAGTACTTC. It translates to CASSLVGTGLSYEQYF.

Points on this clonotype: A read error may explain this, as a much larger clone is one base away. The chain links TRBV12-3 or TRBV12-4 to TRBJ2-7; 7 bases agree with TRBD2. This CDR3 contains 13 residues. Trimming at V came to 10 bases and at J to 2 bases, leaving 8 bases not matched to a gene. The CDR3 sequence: CAIRTGGTYEQYF. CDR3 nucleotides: TGTGCCATCAGAACCGGGGGGACCTACGAGCAGTACTTC.

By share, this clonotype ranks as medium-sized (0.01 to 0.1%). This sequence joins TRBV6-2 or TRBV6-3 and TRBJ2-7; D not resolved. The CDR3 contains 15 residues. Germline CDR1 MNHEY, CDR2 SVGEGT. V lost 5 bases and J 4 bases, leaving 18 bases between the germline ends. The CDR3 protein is CASSDPLSRSYEQYF. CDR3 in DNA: TGTGCCAGCAGTGACCCTTTATCGCGATCGTACGAGCAGTACTTC.